Presented here are 14 T cell receptor beta chains from one specimen sequenced in a study of blood T cell repertoires in COVID-19. Assay used: immunoSEQ multiplex PCR; TCRdb lists only in-frame clones, some missing. Among about 190,000 clones listed, about 84% were seen once. Sequenced: peripheral blood. These receptor sequences come from a woman aged 30 to 39 with acute or convalescent COVID-19.

This clone was found a few times. V gene TRBV2 combines with J gene TRBJ1-5; 7 bases are shared with TRBD1. The CDR3 consists of 13 residues. J gave up 5 bases and V 9 bases, and 7 bases lay outside the gene matches. Germline CDR1 is SNHLY and CDR2 is FYNNEI. CDR3 bases: TGTGCCAGTAAAGGGACAGCAGATCAGCCCCAGCATTTT. Its protein product is CASKGTADQPQHF.

This sequence joins TRBV30 and TRBJ2-7; 9 bases agree with TRBD2. Germline V gene sequence: CDR1 GTSNPN, CDR2 SVGIG (reference sequence). The CDR3 is 16 amino acids. The ends lost 6 bases at V and 0 bases at J; junction bases unmatched: 12. The CDR3 region has the DNA TGTGCCTGCCAAAGGAACCTAGCGGGATACTCCTACGAGCAGTACTTC. This encodes CACQRNLAGYSYEQYF.

This chain connects TRBV10-1 to TRBJ1-5; 7 nucleotides line up with TRBD1. This CDR3 contains 15 residues. Germline loops: CDR1 WNHNN, CDR2 SYGVQD (reference sequence). V shed 1 base, J shed 6 bases, and the junction held 6 bases outside the gene matches. CDR3 DNA sequence: TGCGCCAGCAGTGAGTTGTGGACAGGCTTTCAGCCCCAGCATTTT. Encoded protein: CASSELWTGFQPQHF.

This chain connects TRBV7-2 to TRBJ1-3; TRBD1 agrees at 7 bases. Germline CDR1 reads SGHTA; CDR2 reads FQGNSA. V was pared by 0 bases and J by 3 bases, with 2 bases of the junction left unmatched. CDR3 length equals 15 residues. The CDR3 is CASSLAGGGGNTIYF. DNA for the CDR3: TGTGCCAGCAGCTTAGCAGGGGGCGGTGGAAACACCATATATTTT.

The chain carries TRBV11-2 and TRBJ2-7; D is undetermined. The CDR3 has 12 amino acids. Trimming stripped 5 bases from V and 5 bases from J, with 10 bases between. CDR1 is SGHAT and CDR2 is FQNNGV in the germline V gene. In DNA, the CDR3 is TGTGCCAGCAGCAAAATCTCTAACGAGCAGTACTTC. Translated: CASSKISNEQYF.

This clone was picked up many times. This sequence joins TRBV28 and TRBJ2-5, with D possibly TRBD2 on 6 matching bases. This CDR3 spans 15 amino acids. Trimming removed 2 bases at V and 5 bases at J, with 15 bases between. Germline CDR1 MDHEN, CDR2 SYDVKM. CDR3 protein: CASSLRFRGSETQYF. The DNA for the CDR3 is TGTGCCAGCAGTTTAAGGTTCCGGGGGTCGGAGACCCAGTACTTC.

In this sample, this clone turned up once. The rearrangement joins TRBV27 to TRBJ2-5; 7 nucleotides line up with TRBD2. The CDR3 totals 15 residues. Looked up from germline, CDR1 is MNHEY and CDR2 is SMNVEV (reference sequence). J was trimmed by 4 bases and V by 2 bases; bases with no gene match: 7. The CDR3 region is CASSLRVRGGETQYF. CDR3 nucleotide sequence: TGTGCCAGCAGTTTACGTGTGCGCGGGGGAGAGACCCAGTACTTC.

This clone was seen only once. The chain couples TRBV27 to TRBJ1-2; D is ambiguous. The V and J ends lost 0 bases and 6 bases respectively, with 8 bases between them. The CDR3 totals 13 residues. Germline V gene data show CDR1 as MNHEY and CDR2 as SMNVEV (reference sequence). This chain's CDR3 is CASSLSRDHGYTF. The CDR3 nucleotides are TGTGCCAGCAGTTTATCGCGGGATCATGGCTACACCTTC.

The rearrangement joins TRBV6-6 to TRBJ2-7; TRBD2 is a possible D gene (5 bases). V was clipped by 0 bases and J by 5 bases, with 8 bases between them. The CDR3 totals 13 residues. Looked up from germline, CDR1 is MNHNY and CDR2 is SVGAGI (reference sequence). This chain's CDR3 is CASSYSSGDEQYF. As DNA, the CDR3 is TGTGCCAGCAGTTACTCATCCGGGGACGAGCAGTACTTC.

For the CDR3, the DNA is TGTGCCAGCAGCTACGACAGGGGACAACAGCCCCAGCATTTT. It yields the protein CASSYDRGQQPQHF. The chain has TRBV7-2 and TRBJ1-5; TRBD1 aligns across 8 bases. Germline V gene lookup returns CDR1 SGHTA and CDR2 FQGNSA. Unmatched junction bases numbered 6, after V lost 4 bases and J lost 7 bases. The CDR3 has 14 amino acids.

The CDR3 DNA follows: TGCGCCAGCAGTGGAGGCAGGAACACTGAAGCTTTCTTT. Encoded protein: CASSGGRNTEAFF. The chain carries TRBV10-1 and TRBJ1-1; D is ambiguous. This CDR3 contains 13 residues. V gave up 4 bases and J gave up 1 base, with 7 bases separating them. CDR1 and CDR2 from the germline V gene are WNHNN and SYGVQD (reference sequence).

This chain links TRBV19 with TRBJ1-1; no reliable D call. The CDR3 is made up of 12 amino acids. CDR1 is LNHDA, CDR2 SQIVND, per germline (reference sequence). V was cut by 6 bases and J by 4 bases, with 9 bases left in between. CDR3 protein: CASSPASTEAFF. The CDR3 bases are TGTGCCAGTAGCCCTGCTAGCACTGAAGCTTTCTTT.

The chain joins TRBV12-5 to TRBJ2-7, with a tentative D call TRBD1 (5 bases). Germline assignment: CDR1 LGHNT and CDR2 FRNRAP. V was shortened by 2 bases and J by 4 bases, with 18 bases between the two germline ends. The CDR3 contains 16 residues. CDR3 nucleotides: TGTGCTAGTGGTTTGCCCCGCCTCAAGGGGAAGTACGAGCAGTACTTC. Its protein is CASGLPRLKGKYEQYF.

The chain employs TRBV3-1 (or the pseudogene TRBV3-2) and TRBJ2-5; 9 bases are a match to TRBD2. J lost 5 bases, V lost 0 bases, and 7 bases had no gene match. The CDR3 is 16 residues long. Germline CDR1 and CDR2: LGHDT and YNNKEL (reference sequence). CDR3 amino acids: CASSQDLGTSPETQYF. CDR3 coding DNA: TGTGCCAGCAGCCAAGATCTTGGGACTAGCCCCGAGACCCAGTACTTC.